This entry concerns a single T cell receptor beta chain. Its antigen is unidentified. Using around 200 ng DNA, approximately 30,000 T cell genomes, the sorted-subset replicate PCRs were run. This table comes from immunoSEQ multiplex PCR, and its TCRdb copy is limited to in-frame clones, with some not included. The sample carries about a million clones, roughly 80% recorded once. The data are from a study of shared clonotypes between healthy human individuals. Broader study findings: The genetic and exposure-history diversity represented was limited by few donors. Generation of non-shared clonotypes was less probable than generation of clonotypes shared by all four donors.

CDR1 is SEHNR and CDR2 is FQNEAQ in the germline V gene (reference sequence). V lost 4 bases to trimming and J lost 5 bases; unmatched junction nucleotides: 9. This CDR3 spans 15 amino acids. Memory CD4+ cells were the fraction left after CD45RA+ naive selection. The rearrangement joins TRBV7-9 to TRBJ2-5, with 8 bases fitting TRBD1. This TCR was sampled from a man aged 18 to 30 in good health. Some clones in this sample may be carry-over from other donors' samples. The source material was memory CD4+ T cells from PBMCs. Subset reported: CD45RA-negative fraction. The CDR3 here is CASSSVAGGWETQYF. The CDR3 nucleotides read TGTGCCAGCAGCTCCGTGGCAGGGGGCTGGGAGACCCAGTACTTC.